One and the same sample provided the 23 T cell receptor beta chains below, sequenced in a study of immune heterogeneity within non-small cell lung tumors. At around 600 ng per sample, bulk tumor genomic DNA provided the template. Several biopsies were spaced far apart within each primary tumor and obtained as surgery took place. Patients went through curative surgery, and their non-small cell lung cancer was untreated and newly diagnosed. In a multiplex PCR, 32 V and 13 J primers amplified TCR beta CDR3. TCRdb re-called the multiplex PCR reads through MiXCR, storing one row per CDR3 protein. The table shows about 11,000 distinct CDR3 sequences, with just under 30% occurring only once. Material for sequencing was lung tumor tissue. Source of these receptors: a woman aged 55-70 years with non-small cell lung cancer.

A word on this clonotype: A read error is possible here, since a much larger clone lies one base away. This chain joins TRBV3-1 and TRBJ1-1, with D perhaps TRBD1 (6 bases). Germline V gene lookup returns CDR1 LGHDT and CDR2 YNNKEL (reference sequence). The V end lost 7 bases, the J end lost 2 bases, and 17 bases lay between the germline ends. This CDR3 has 15 residues. CDR3 DNA: TGTGCCAGCATCCTAACAGGGAGGTCAAACACTGAAGCTTTCTTT. Translated: CASILTGRSNTEAFF.

Turning to this clonotype: This may stem from a read error, because a much larger clone lies one nucleotide away. J is TRBJ1-4 and V is TRBV3-1; D call uncertain. V lost 4 bases and J 14 bases, leaving 8 bases between the germline ends. CDR3 length: 10 residues. CDR1 is LGHDT and CDR2 is YNNKEL in the germline V gene (reference sequence). CDR3 amino acids: CASSPLTLFF. The CDR3 nucleotides are TGTGCCAGCAGCCCCCTAACTCTGTTTTTT.

A single count supports this clonotype. A much more abundant neighbour one base away suggests this may be a read error. The chain uses TRBV2 and TRBJ1-5; the D is unclear. Trimming stripped 7 bases from V and 5 bases from J, with 15 bases between. There are 14 residues in the CDR3. In germline, CDR1 is SNHLY, CDR2 FYNNEI. This chain's CDR3 is CASTWETRDQPQHF. CDR3 coding DNA: TGTGCCAGCACCTGGGAGACCAGAGATCAGCCCCAGCATTTT.

To note about this clonotype: A read error is possible here, since a much larger clone lies one base away. The conserved phenylalanine or tryptophan normally closing the CDR3 is absent here, so this likely arose from a read error. V is TRBV12-3 or TRBV12-4 and J is TRBJ1-2, with D tentatively TRBD1 (6 bases). The CDR3 covers 13 residues. V shed 3 bases and J shed 8 bases, with 13 bases lying between them. CDR3 sequence (DNA): TGTGCCAGCAGTTTCGACAGGTCAGGAGGCTACACCTTA. The encoded protein is CASSFDRSGGYTL.

The table lists this clonotype with a few counts. The chain links TRBV6-1 to TRBJ1-1; a possible D gene is TRBD1 (5 bases). Trimming removed 7 bases at V and 4 bases at J, with 13 bases between. Germline CDR1 and CDR2: MNHNS and SASEGT. This CDR3 is built from 13 residues. CDR3 residues: CASTGATSTEAFF. In nucleotides, the CDR3 is TGTGCCAGCACCGGGGCGACATCCACTGAAGCTTTCTTT.

This clonotype has a count of ten or more. One junction end does not reproduce the germline sequence, and a read error may be involved. The J gene is TRBJ1-3, the V gene TRBV6-6; TRBD1 matches 7 bases. The CDR3 consists of 16 residues. CDR1 and CDR2 (germline): MNHNY, SVGAGI (reference sequence). The CDR3 coding sequence is TGTGCCAGCAGTTACTCGAGACAGGGCGGCGGAAGCACCATATATTTT. Residues: CASSYSRQGGGSTIYF.

This clonotype has ten or more counts. V usage is TRBV9 and J usage is TRBJ2-1, with unresolved D. This CDR3 contains 13 residues. Trimming took 0 bases from V and 7 from J, leaving 8 bases between them. Germline V lookup: CDR1 SGDLS, CDR2 YYNGEE. The CDR3 reads CASSVGVGNEQFF. The CDR3 nucleotides are TGTGCCAGCAGCGTAGGGGTTGGGAATGAGCAGTTCTTC.

Regarding this clonotype: A much larger clone is a single base away; this may be a read error. The chain links TRBV7-8 to TRBJ1-1; D is perhaps TRBD1 (5 bases). This CDR3 has 15 amino acids. Trimming removed 3 bases at V and 5 bases at J, with 16 bases between. Germline CDR1 is SGHVS and CDR2 is FQNEAQ. The CDR3 loop reads CASSFSWDRKTEAFF. In DNA, the CDR3 is TGTGCCAGCAGCTTTTCTTGGGACCGGAAAACTGAAGCTTTCTTT.

This chain uses TRBV5-6 with TRBJ2-7, with TRBD2 matching over 11 bases. The CDR3 covers 16 residues. Germline CDR1 and CDR2: SGHDT and YYEEEE. V lost 3 bases and J lost 2; bases outside the gene matches: 7. As DNA, the CDR3 is TGTGCCAGCAGCTCTTACCTAGCGGGAGGTACCTACGAGCAGTACTTC. It specifies CASSSYLAGGTYEQYF.

This clonotype was detected ten times or more. This chain connects TRBV9 to TRBJ2-2; 8 bases align to TRBD2. The germline CDR1 and CDR2 sequences are SGDLS and YYNGEE. J lost 0 bases, V lost 2 bases, and 6 bases had no gene match. This CDR3 contains 17 residues. The CDR3 nucleotides are TGTGCCAGCAGCGTTAAACTAGCGGACGCGAACACCGGGGAGCTGTTTTTT. Protein product: CASSVKLADANTGELFF.

Ten or more counts support this clonotype. The rearrangement links TRBV18 to TRBJ1-2; 7 nucleotides agree with TRBD1. Trimming cost V 2 bases and J 3 bases; bases outside gene matches: 12. The CDR3 spans 17 residues. Germline V CDR1 and CDR2: KGHSH, LQKENI. The CDR3 coding sequence is TGTGCCAGCTCACCATCCCCTCGGGACAGCACCTACTATGGCTACACCTTC. It is translated as CASSPSPRDSTYYGYTF.

The chain joins TRBV28 to TRBJ1-1; D is possibly TRBD1 (6 bases). The CDR3 is made up of 13 amino acids. V lost 8 bases and J lost 0, with 10 bases in between. CDR1 is MDHEN, CDR2 SYDVKM, per germline. Here the CDR3 DNA reads TGTGCCAGCTCGGGACACATGAACACTGAAGCTTTCTTT. Its translation is CASSGHMNTEAFF.

The chain has TRBV5-8 and TRBJ2-3; 9 bases match TRBD2. After removal of 2 bases from V and 5 bases from J, the junction contained 12 bases not matched to a gene. Germline V gives CDR1 SGHTS, CDR2 YDEGEE. The CDR3 runs to 17 residues. CDR3 sequence reads: CASSLHMTAGGLDTQYF. CDR3 bases: TGTGCCAGCAGCTTACACATGACAGCGGGAGGTCTAGATACGCAGTATTTT.

This clonotype was seen ten or more times. J is TRBJ2-2 and V is TRBV28; D is uncertain. Germline V gives CDR1 MDHEN, CDR2 SYDVKM. V lost 5 bases and J lost 2, with 6 bases in between. There are 13 residues in the CDR3. Here the CDR3 DNA reads TGTGCCAGCAGTACTTACAACACCGGGGAGCTGTTTTTT. Its translation: CASSTYNTGELFF.

This clonotype is categorized as medium-sized. This rearrangement joins TRBV30 to TRBJ1-1; D unclear. The CDR3 has 11 amino acids. V lost 5 bases, J lost 11 bases, and 15 bases lay in between. Per the germline V gene, CDR1 is GTSNPN and CDR2 is SVGIG (reference sequence). The CDR3 sequence: CAWGLDAWAFF. The DNA for the CDR3 is TGTGCCTGGGGGTTAGATGCTTGGGCTTTCTTT.

Ten or more counts support this clonotype. The genes are TRBV20-1 and TRBJ2-1; tentatively, D is TRBD2 (6 bases). Germline lookup yields CDR1 DFQATT and CDR2 SNEGSKA (reference sequence). The V and J ends lost 3 bases and 2 bases respectively, with 8 bases between them. There are 13 residues in the CDR3. CDR3 loop: CSARRGAYNEQFF. In nucleotides, the CDR3 is TGCAGTGCTAGGCGGGGTGCCTACAATGAGCAGTTCTTC.

Here the CDR3 reads CASSQDLNQETQYF. CDR3 nucleotide sequence: TGTGCCAGCAGCCAAGATTTGAACCAAGAGACCCAGTACTTC. V is TRBV7-3 and J is TRBJ2-5; D not certain. The V gene lost 5 bases and the J gene lost 0 bases, with 10 bases spanning the gap. Germline assignment: CDR1 SGHTA and CDR2 FQGTGA. The CDR3 totals 14 residues.

As to this clonotype: This may come from a read error, since a much larger clone is one base off. This chain connects TRBV2 to TRBJ2-7, with D unresolved. Germline V lookup: CDR1 SNHLY, CDR2 FYNNEI. The CDR3 length is 13 residues. The CDR3 sequence is CASSDRLSSEQYF. In DNA, the CDR3 is TGTGCCAGCAGTGACAGACTCTCCTCCGAGCAGTACTTC. The whole variable domain, filled in from reference TRBV2 and TRBJ2-7, reads EPEVTQTPSHQVTQMGQEVILRCVPISNHLYFYWYRQILGQKVEFLVSFYNNEISEKSEIFDDQFSVERPDGSNFTLKIRSTKLEDSAMYFCASSDRLSSEQYFGPGTRLTVT.

A note on this clonotype: Just one base apart from a much larger clone, this may be a read error. The chain recombines TRBV5-1 with TRBJ1-2, with 8 nucleotides matching TRBD1. The CDR3 covers 13 residues. The germline gives CDR1 SGHRS, CDR2 YFSETQ. The CDR3 reads CDSSLGQALGYTF. Written as DNA, the CDR3 is TGCGACAGCAGCCTGGGACAGGCACTTGGCTACACCTTC.

This clonotype occurred a few times. The chain has TRBV20-1 and TRBJ1-1; D is unresolved. The CDR3 is 21 amino acids. The V gene's germline CDR1 is DFQATT and CDR2 SNEGSKA (reference sequence). V shed 0 bases and J shed 4 bases, with 33 bases lying between them. Here the CDR3 reads CSARDPQQPHGGFGLGTEAFF. As DNA, the CDR3 is TGCAGTGCTAGAGATCCCCAACAACCCCACGGAGGGTTTGGTCTGGGCACTGAAGCTTTCTTT.

At least ten counts were recorded for this clonotype. The V call is TRBV29-1, the J call TRBJ2-7, with TRBD1 matching 7 bases. After removal of 5 bases from V and 2 bases from J, the junction contained 9 bases not matched to a gene. From germline, CDR1 is SQVTM and CDR2 ANQGSEA. This CDR3 contains 14 residues. The CDR3 DNA sequence: TGCAGCGTTCAAACTTGGACAGGTGCCTACGAGCAGTACTTC. Translated: CSVQTWTGAYEQYF.

For this clonotype: Being one base from a much bigger clone, this may be a read error. The missing conserved phenylalanine or tryptophan at the end of this CDR3 makes a read error likely. The chain has TRBV9 and TRBJ2-7; D might be TRBD1 (5 bases). Trimming removed 3 bases from V and 4 bases from J, with 14 bases in between. This CDR3 contains 14 residues. Germline V CDR1 and CDR2: SGDLS, YYNGEE. This CDR3 is CASSEGLGLYEQYL. The CDR3, as DNA: TGTGCCAGCAGCGAGGGGCTAGGGTTGTACGAGCAGTACCTC.

This clonotype is termed medium-sized (0.01 to 0.1%). The chain joins TRBV3-1 to TRBJ2-7; D is perhaps TRBD1 (5 bases). This CDR3 contains 14 residues. Germline values: CDR1 LGHDT, CDR2 YNNKEL (reference sequence). V lost 3 bases to trimming and J lost 0 bases, with 9 bases between them. CDR3 sequence reads: CASSQGTGSYEQYF. The DNA of the CDR3 is TGTGCCAGCAGCCAGGGTACAGGCTCCTACGAGCAGTACTTC.